The 29 T cell receptor beta chains presented below share a single source sample, sequenced in a study of cytomegalovirus exposure and HLA in healthy donors listed by TCRdb under 2017. The library was built by means of the immunoSEQ multiplex PCR assay. The multiplex PCR relied on a mix of 60 forward primers for TCR Vbeta segments and 13 reverse primers for TCR Jbeta segments. TCRdb holds this immuneACCESS table with in-frame rearrangements only. Some clones are missing; in checked studies, unresolved V genes explain under half, and the rest has no known cause. This sample gives about 160,000 clones in total; 75% to 85% of them show up just once. Of the sample, around 0.91% falls within the top ten clones. Source material: PBMCs. These receptors originate from a girl under 10 years old in good health and CMV-seropositive.

A single count supports this clone. J is TRBJ1-4 and V is TRBV27; 8 nucleotides line up with TRBD1. The CDR3 runs 16 residues. Germline CDR1 reads MNHEY; CDR2 reads SMNVEV (reference sequence). V lost 5 bases, J lost 4 bases, and 9 bases stayed unmatched. The CDR3 DNA is TGTGCCAGCAGTCCCGGACAGGGCGCCCTTAATGAAAAACTGTTTTTT. Amino acids: CASSPGQGALNEKLFF.

J is TRBJ2-5 and V is TRBV30, with D possibly being TRBD1 (5 bases). Germline CDR1 reads GTSNPN; CDR2 reads SVGIG (reference sequence). V lost 0 bases and J lost 3, with 17 bases in between. CDR3 length: 16 residues. This CDR3 is CAWSVGHRLQKETQYF. DNA of the CDR3: TGTGCCTGGAGTGTCGGTCACAGGCTCCAAAAAGAGACCCAGTACTTC.

CDR3 loop: CANSDRRNEKLFF. CDR3 bases: TGTGCCAACTCGGACAGGAGAAATGAAAAACTGTTTTTT. The rearrangement joins TRBV7-9 to TRBJ1-4; 7 bases map to TRBD1. V gave up 10 bases and J gave up 5 bases; unmatched junction bases: 7. The CDR3 runs to 13 residues. CDR1 is SEHNR and CDR2 is FQNEAQ in the germline V gene (reference sequence). The full variable domain, rest sourced from reference TRBV7-9 and TRBJ1-4, is DTGVSQNPRHKITKRGQNVTFRCDPISEHNRLYWYRQTLGQGPEFLTYFQNEAQLEKSRLLSDRFSAERPKGSFSTLEIQRTEQGDSAMYLCANSDRRNEKLFFGSGTQLSVL.

DNA for the CDR3: TGCAGCGTTGAAGGGAGCGGAGCAGGCTACAATGAGCAGTTCTTC. Amino acid sequence: CSVEGSGAGYNEQFF. The V call is TRBV29-1, the J call TRBJ2-1, with D tentatively TRBD2 (5 bases). V was pared by 1 base and J by 3 bases, with 13 bases between. Germline loops: CDR1 SQVTM, CDR2 ANQGSEA. The CDR3 is 15 residues long.

This chain uses TRBV4-1 with TRBJ2-3, with D unclear. The germline V gene encodes CDR1 MGHRA and CDR2 YSYEKL. V was clipped by 1 base and J by 5 bases, with 7 bases between them. The CDR3 sequence is 13 residues long. CDR3 protein: CASSQGYLDTQYF. As DNA, the CDR3 is TGCGCCAGCAGCCAAGGGTACTTAGATACGCAGTATTTT.

The chain recombines TRBV4-1 with TRBJ1-5, with a weak D call TRBD1 (6 bases). Deletions cut 6 bases from V and 1 base from J, with 13 bases between. Per the germline V gene, CDR1 is MGHRA and CDR2 is YSYEKL. This CDR3 has 15 amino acids. CDR3 in amino acids: CASRYREGSNQPQHF. In DNA, the CDR3 is TGCGCCAGCAGGTACAGGGAGGGCAGCAATCAGCCCCAGCATTTT.

The rearrangement links TRBV14 to TRBJ2-1, with D possibly TRBD2 on 6 matching bases. V was shortened by 4 bases and J by 7 bases, with 14 bases between the two germline ends. Germline V gene data show CDR1 as SGHDN and CDR2 as FVKESK. CDR3 length equals 14 residues. CDR3 protein: CASSLTGDRNEQFF. CDR3 in DNA: TGTGCCAGCAGCCTTACGGGAGACCGGAATGAGCAGTTCTTC.

In this sample, this clone turned up a few times. The chain couples TRBV13 to TRBJ2-3, with TRBD2 identical over 14 bases. The CDR3 loop spans 18 amino acids. The germline V gene has CDR1 PRHDT and CDR2 FYEKMQ (reference sequence). After removal of 8 bases from V and 2 bases from J, the junction contained 12 bases not matched to a gene. The CDR3 sequence: CASGTSGRGGAFTDTQYF. The CDR3 coding sequence is TGTGCCAGCGGGACTAGCGGGAGAGGGGGGGCCTTCACAGATACGCAGTATTTT.

The chain has TRBV27 and TRBJ2-1; TRBD2 agrees at 9 bases. Trimming at V came to 2 bases and at J to 4 bases, leaving 9 bases not matched to a gene. The CDR3 is 17 amino acids. Germline V gene lookup returns CDR1 MNHEY and CDR2 SMNVEV (reference sequence). The CDR3 DNA is TGTGCCAGCAGTTTAAGGGGATTTAGCGGGAGATACAATGAGCAGTTCTTC. This codes for CASSLRGFSGRYNEQFF.

The J gene is TRBJ2-2, the V gene TRBV9; D is ambiguous. The CDR3 has 14 amino acids. Trimming pared 4 bases from V and 5 bases from J, leaving 12 bases between. CDR1 and CDR2 from the germline V gene are SGDLS and YYNGEE. The CDR3, as DNA: TGTGCCAGCAGCCCACCCGCAGAAACCGGGGAGCTGTTTTTT. As protein: CASSPPAETGELFF. The whole variable domain, filled in from reference TRBV9 and TRBJ2-2, reads DSGVTQTPKHLITATGQRVTLRCSPRSGDLSVYWYQQSLDQGLQFLIQYYNGEERAKGNILERFSAQQFPDLHSELNLSSLELGDSALYFCASSPPAETGELFFGEGSRLTVL.

This clone appeared a few times. The gene calls are TRBV30 and TRBJ1-5; unclear D gene. The germline V and J ends were trimmed by 2 bases and 0 bases, with 20 bases remaining between them. The CDR3 spans 18 residues. Germline assignment: CDR1 GTSNPN and CDR2 SVGIG (reference sequence). The CDR3 loop reads CAWSCRDTHKYSNQPQHF. CDR3 sequence (DNA): TGTGCCTGGAGTTGCCGAGACACACACAAATATAGCAATCAGCCCCAGCATTTT.

This chain uses TRBV6-5 with TRBJ1-2, with 7 nucleotides matching TRBD1. Germline V CDR1 and CDR2: MNHEY, SVGAGI. J lost 6 bases, V lost 2 bases, and 3 bases had no gene match. This CDR3 is built from 13 residues. The DNA of the CDR3 is TGTGCCAGCAGTTACCGACAGGGTGATGGCTACACCTTC. It encodes CASSYRQGDGYTF.

This clone was counted a few times. The V and J genes are TRBV6-5 and TRBJ1-5; 7 nucleotides agree with TRBD1. This CDR3 spans 13 amino acids. The V gene's germline CDR1 is MNHEY and CDR2 SVGAGI. After removal of 5 bases from V and 4 bases from J, the junction contained 2 bases not matched to a gene. CDR3 protein: CASSDRENQPQHF. CDR3 sequence (DNA): TGTGCCAGCAGTGACAGGGAAAATCAGCCCCAGCATTTT.

The J gene is TRBJ1-1, the V gene TRBV4-1; no definite D call. In germline, CDR1 is MGHRA, CDR2 YSYEKL. Trimming removed 0 bases from V and 8 bases from J, with 7 bases in between. The CDR3 runs 12 residues. CDR3 protein: CASSQDGLEAFF. The CDR3 DNA is TGCGCCAGCAGCCAAGACGGTCTCGAAGCTTTCTTT.

The chain is built from TRBV2 and TRBJ1-4; D gene uncertain. The germline CDR1 and CDR2 sequences are SNHLY and FYNNEI. The CDR3 extends over 14 amino acids. Between the trimmed V and J ends, which lost 7 bases and 0 bases, there was a span of 9 bases. CDR3 loop: CASIGGTTNEKLFF. In DNA, the CDR3 is TGTGCCAGCATCGGCGGGACAACTAATGAAAAACTGTTTTTT.

The chain recombines TRBV7-2 with TRBJ2-2; 8 nucleotides align to TRBD1. Germline-derived CDR1 and CDR2 are SGHTA and FQGNSA. The J segment lost 8 bases and the V segment lost 2 bases, leaving 7 bases of the junction unmatched. The CDR3 has 15 residues. Here the CDR3 DNA reads TGTGCCAGCAGCTTAAAGGCAGGGGGCAGAGGGGAGCTGTTTTTT. This encodes CASSLKAGGRGELFF. The full variable domain, its missing parts supplied by reference TRBV7-2 and TRBJ2-2, is GAGVSQSPSNKVTEKGKDVELRCDPISGHTALYWYRQSLGQGLEFLIYFQGNSAPDKSGLPSDRFSAERTGGSVSTLTIQRTQQEDSAVYLCASSLKAGGRGELFFGEGSRLTVL.

For this clone: At one boundary the junction diverges from the germline segment, which might be a read error. The chain has TRBV7-7 and TRBJ2-2; 10 positions agree with TRBD2. This CDR3 is 20 amino acids long. Per the germline V gene, CDR1 is SSHAT and CDR2 is FNYEAQ (reference sequence). The CDR3: CASSLSTLSSGRANTGELFF. CDR3 bases: TGTGCTAGCAGCTTAAGTACCCTTTCGAGCGGGAGGGCGAACACCGGGGAGCTGTTTTTT.

CDR3 in DNA: TGTGCCACTGGGACTAGCGGGAGAATAAATGAGCAGTTCTTC. It encodes CATGTSGRINEQFF. The chain has TRBV5-4 and TRBJ2-1; 14 bases align to TRBD2. CDR3 length equals 14 residues. V was pared by 9 bases and J by 7 bases, with 6 bases of the junction left unmatched. Germline loops: CDR1 SGHNT, CDR2 YYREEE (reference sequence).

With regard to this clone: The germline gene is not matched at one end of the junction; a read error may be the cause. The chain joins TRBV7-7 to TRBJ1-4, with a weak D call TRBD1 (5 bases). Germline V gives CDR1 SSHAT, CDR2 FNYEAQ (reference sequence). The CDR3 extends over 14 amino acids. The CDR3 coding sequence is TGTGCTAGCAGCCCGACAGAACTCAATGAAAAACTGTTTTTT. The encoded protein is CASSPTELNEKLFF.

V gene TRBV27 combines with J gene TRBJ2-1; TRBD1 aligns across 7 bases. J was trimmed by 0 bases and V by 5 bases; bases with no gene match: 13. Germline CDR1 reads MNHEY; CDR2 reads SMNVEV (reference sequence). The CDR3 has 18 residues. CDR3 DNA: TGTGCCAGCAGTCCCCGCCCGGACAGGAGGAGCTCCTACAATGAGCAGTTCTTC. Translated: CASSPRPDRRSSYNEQFF.

The chain employs TRBV7-8 and TRBJ2-3, with D possibly being TRBD2 (5 bases). The CDR3 loop spans 15 amino acids. V lost 1 base and J lost 1, with 9 bases in between. Germline CDR1 reads SGHVS; CDR2 reads FQNEAQ. DNA for the CDR3: TGTGCCAGCAGCTTAGGCGTACTAGGCACAGATACGCAGTATTTT. Translated: CASSLGVLGTDTQYF.

The chain uses TRBV4-1 and TRBJ1-2; D gene ambiguous. Germline V gene sequence: CDR1 MGHRA, CDR2 YSYEKL. CDR3 length: 16 residues. V was cut by 2 bases and J by 0 bases, with 13 bases left in between. The CDR3 reads CASSQPQKSSNYGYTF. Here the CDR3 DNA reads TGCGCCAGCAGCCAACCCCAGAAGTCCTCTAACTATGGCTACACCTTC.

The V and J genes are TRBV19 and TRBJ1-1, with TRBD1 matching 9 bases. The CDR3 length is 13 residues. V was pared by 6 bases and J by 3 bases, with 2 bases of the junction left unmatched. Germline V gene data show CDR1 as LNHDA and CDR2 as SQIVND (reference sequence). CDR3 DNA: TGTGCCAGTAGGACAGGGGGTCACACTGAAGCTTTCTTT. The encoded protein is CASRTGGHTEAFF.

The chain links TRBV10-3 to TRBJ1-3; D is ambiguous. This CDR3 comprises 14 residues. With 9 bases removed from V and 0 bases from J, the gap between germline ends came to 12 bases. Germline values: CDR1 ENHRY, CDR2 SYGVKD. The CDR3 DNA sequence: TGTGCCATTACCTCACCTAGCTCTGGAAACACCATATATTTT. Translated: CAITSPSSGNTIYF.

This chain links TRBV28 with TRBJ1-2, with D unclear. Per the germline V gene, CDR1 is MDHEN and CDR2 is SYDVKM. V was pared by 2 bases and J by 5 bases, with 6 bases between. The length of the CDR3 is 12 residues. The CDR3 protein is CASSLAGYGYTF. The CDR3, as DNA: TGTGCCAGCAGTTTAGCCGGGTATGGCTACACCTTC.

The V gene is TRBV19, the J gene TRBJ2-1, with no clear D. V was cut by 8 bases and J by 4 bases, with 9 bases left in between. The CDR3 loop spans 12 amino acids. CDR1 LNHDA and CDR2 SQIVND come from the germline V gene (reference sequence). The CDR3 loop reads CASSLPYNEQFF. The DNA of the CDR3 is TGTGCCAGTTCCCTCCCTTACAATGAGCAGTTCTTC.

The chain joins TRBV10-3 to TRBJ2-7; D may be TRBD2 (5 bases). This CDR3 has 14 residues. The V and J ends lost 4 bases and 0 bases respectively, with 10 bases between them. The germline V gene encodes CDR1 ENHRY and CDR2 SYGVKD. The CDR3: CAISVRGRSYEQYF. In DNA form, the CDR3 reads TGTGCCATCAGTGTTCGGGGTCGCTCCTACGAGCAGTACTTC.

This clone was picked up a small number of times. The V gene is TRBV7-9, the J gene TRBJ2-2; the D gene is possibly TRBD1 (6 bases). The CDR3 is 18 amino acids. Germline V lookup: CDR1 SEHNR, CDR2 FQNEAQ (reference sequence). V was trimmed by 1 base and J by 0 bases, leaving 15 bases between them. This CDR3 is CASSLGGLGHPNTGELFF. Written as DNA, the CDR3 is TGTGCCAGCAGCTTAGGGGGGCTGGGACATCCGAACACCGGGGAGCTGTTTTTT.

This clone showed up just once. The CDR3 DNA is TGTGCCAGCAGTTTCTACAGGGGGCTTCCCAATGAGCAGTTCTTC. Encoded protein: CASSFYRGLPNEQFF. V gene TRBV28 combines with J gene TRBJ2-1; TRBD1 aligns across 9 bases. The CDR3 consists of 15 residues. Looked up from germline, CDR1 is MDHEN and CDR2 is SYDVKM. The V and J ends lost 3 bases and 6 bases, in that order; junction bases with no gene match: 6.